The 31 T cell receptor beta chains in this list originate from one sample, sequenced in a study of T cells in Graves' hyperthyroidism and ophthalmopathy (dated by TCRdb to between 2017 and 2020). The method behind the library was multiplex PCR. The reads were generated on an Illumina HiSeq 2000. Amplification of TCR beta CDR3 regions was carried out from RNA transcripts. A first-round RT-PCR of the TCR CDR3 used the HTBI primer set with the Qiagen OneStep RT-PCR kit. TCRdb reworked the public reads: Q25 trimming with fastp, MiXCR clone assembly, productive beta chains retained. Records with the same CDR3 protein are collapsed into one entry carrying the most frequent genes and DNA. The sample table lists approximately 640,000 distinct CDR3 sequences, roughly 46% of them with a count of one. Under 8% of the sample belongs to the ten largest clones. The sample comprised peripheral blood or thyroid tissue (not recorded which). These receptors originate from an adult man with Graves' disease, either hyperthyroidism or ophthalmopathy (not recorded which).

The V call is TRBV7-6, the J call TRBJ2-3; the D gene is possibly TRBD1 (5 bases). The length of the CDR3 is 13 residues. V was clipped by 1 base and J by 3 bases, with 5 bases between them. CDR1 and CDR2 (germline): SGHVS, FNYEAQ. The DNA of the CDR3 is TGTGCCAGCAGCTTAGAGGGGACAGATACGCAGTATTTT. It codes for CASSLEGTDTQYF.

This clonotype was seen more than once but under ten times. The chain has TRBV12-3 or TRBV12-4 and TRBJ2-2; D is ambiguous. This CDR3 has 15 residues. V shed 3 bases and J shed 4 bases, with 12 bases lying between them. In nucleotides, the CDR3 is TGTGCCAGCAGTTTGTGGACCGCCTTCACCGGGGAGCTGTTTTTT. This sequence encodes CASSLWTAFTGELFF.

The CDR3 DNA is TGTGCCAGCAGACCAAACTCTGGAAACACCATATATTTT. It is translated as CASRPNSGNTIYF. The rearrangement links TRBV12-3 or TRBV12-4 to TRBJ1-3, with D unclear. V lost 6 bases and J 0 bases, leaving 6 bases between the germline ends. The CDR3 spans 13 residues.

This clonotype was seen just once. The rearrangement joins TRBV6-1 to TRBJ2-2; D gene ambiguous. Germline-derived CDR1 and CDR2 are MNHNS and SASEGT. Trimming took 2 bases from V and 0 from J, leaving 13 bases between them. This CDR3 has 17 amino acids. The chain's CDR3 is CASSERVGLANTGELFF. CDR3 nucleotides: TGTGCCAGCAGTGAAAGGGTCGGGTTAGCGAACACCGGGGAGCTGTTTTTT.

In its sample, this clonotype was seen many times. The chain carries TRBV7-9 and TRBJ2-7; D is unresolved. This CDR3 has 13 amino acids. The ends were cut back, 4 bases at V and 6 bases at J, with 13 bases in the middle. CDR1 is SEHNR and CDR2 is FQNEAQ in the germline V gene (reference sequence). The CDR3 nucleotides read TGTGCCAGCAGCTCTGGTACTCGCGGCGAGCAGTACTTC. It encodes CASSSGTRGEQYF.

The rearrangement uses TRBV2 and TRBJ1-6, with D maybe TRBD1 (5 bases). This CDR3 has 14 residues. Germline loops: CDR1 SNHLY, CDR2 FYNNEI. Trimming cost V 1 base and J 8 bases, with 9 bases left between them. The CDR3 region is CASSEVARDSPLHF. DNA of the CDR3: TGTGCCAGCAGTGAAGTTGCCAGGGATTCACCCCTCCACTTT. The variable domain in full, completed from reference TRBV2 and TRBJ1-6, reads EPEVTQTPSHQVTQMGQEVILRCVPISNHLYFYWYRQILGQKVEFLVSFYNNEISEKSEIFDDQFSVERPDGSNFTLKIRSTKLEDSAMYFCASSEVARDSPLHFGNGTRLTVT.

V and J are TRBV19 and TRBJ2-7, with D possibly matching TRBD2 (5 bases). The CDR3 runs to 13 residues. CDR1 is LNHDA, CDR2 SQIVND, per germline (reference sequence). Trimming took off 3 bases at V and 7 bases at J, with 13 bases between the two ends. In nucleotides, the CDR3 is TGTGCCAGTAGTATGGTGGCAGGCGGGGAGCAGTACTTC. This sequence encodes CASSMVAGGEQYF. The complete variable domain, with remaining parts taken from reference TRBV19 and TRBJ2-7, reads DGGITQSPKYLFRKEGQNVTLSCEQNLNHDAMYWYRQDPGQGLRLIYYSQIVNDFQKGDIAEGYSVSREKKESFPLTVTSAQKNPTAFYLCASSMVAGGEQYFGPGTRLTVT.

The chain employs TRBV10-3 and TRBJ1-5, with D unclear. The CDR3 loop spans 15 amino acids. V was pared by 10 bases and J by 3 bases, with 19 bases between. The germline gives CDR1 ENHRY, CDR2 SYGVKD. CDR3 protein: CASSPGLDSNQPQHF. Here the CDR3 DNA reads TGTGCCAGCTCACCAGGACTGGACTCCAATCAGCCCCAGCATTTT.

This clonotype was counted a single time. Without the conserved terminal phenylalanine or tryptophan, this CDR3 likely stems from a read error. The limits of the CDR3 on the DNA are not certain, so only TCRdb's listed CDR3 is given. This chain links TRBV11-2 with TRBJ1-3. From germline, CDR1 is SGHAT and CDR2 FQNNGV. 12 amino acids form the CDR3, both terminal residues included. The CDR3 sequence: CASSLSTGTSVT.

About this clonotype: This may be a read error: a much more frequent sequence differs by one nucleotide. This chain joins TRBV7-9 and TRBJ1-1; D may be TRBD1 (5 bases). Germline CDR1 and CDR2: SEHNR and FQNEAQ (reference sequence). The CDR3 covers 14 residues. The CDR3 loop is CASGLAKGFTEAFF. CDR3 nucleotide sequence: TGTGCCAGCGGCTTAGCCAAGGGGTTCACTGAAGCTTTCTTT.

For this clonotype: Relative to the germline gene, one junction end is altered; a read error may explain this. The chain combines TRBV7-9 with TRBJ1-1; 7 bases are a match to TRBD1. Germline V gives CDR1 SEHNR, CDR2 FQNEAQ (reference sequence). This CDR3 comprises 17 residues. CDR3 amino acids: CASSTDRTRVKNTEAFF. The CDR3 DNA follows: TGCGCCAGCAGCACGGACAGGACGAGGGTGAAGAACACTGAAGCTTTCTTT. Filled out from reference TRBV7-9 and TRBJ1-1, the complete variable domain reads DTGVSQNPRHKITKRGQNVTFRCDPISEHNRLYWYRQTLGQGPEFLTYFQNEAQLEKSRLLSDRFSAERPKGSFSTLEIQRTEQGDSAMYLCASSTDRTRVKNTEAFFGQGTRLTVV.

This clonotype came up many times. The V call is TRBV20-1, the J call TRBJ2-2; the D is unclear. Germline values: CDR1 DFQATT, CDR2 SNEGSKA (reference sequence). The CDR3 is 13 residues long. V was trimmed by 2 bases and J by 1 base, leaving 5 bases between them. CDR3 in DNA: TGCAGTGCTAGACAGGAGAACACCGGGGAGCTGTTTTTT. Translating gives CSARQENTGELFF.

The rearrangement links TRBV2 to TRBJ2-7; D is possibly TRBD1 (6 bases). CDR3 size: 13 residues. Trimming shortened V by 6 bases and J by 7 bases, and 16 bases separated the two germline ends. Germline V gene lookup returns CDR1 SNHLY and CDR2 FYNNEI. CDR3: CASREQGSGEQYF. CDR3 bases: TGTGCCAGCAGAGAACAGGGCTCGGGGGAGCAGTACTTC. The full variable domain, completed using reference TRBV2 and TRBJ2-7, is EPEVTQTPSHQVTQMGQEVILRCVPISNHLYFYWYRQILGQKVEFLVSFYNNEISEKSEIFDDQFSVERPDGSNFTLKIRSTKLEDSAMYFCASREQGSGEQYFGPGTRLTVT.

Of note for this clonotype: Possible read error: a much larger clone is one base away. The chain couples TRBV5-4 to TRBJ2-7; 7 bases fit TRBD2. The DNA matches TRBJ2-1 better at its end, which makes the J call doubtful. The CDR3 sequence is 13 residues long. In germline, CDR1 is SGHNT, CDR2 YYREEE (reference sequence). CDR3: CASSLGGRDEQFF. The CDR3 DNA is TGTGCCAGCAGCTTGGGCGGGAGAGACGAGCAGTTCTTC.

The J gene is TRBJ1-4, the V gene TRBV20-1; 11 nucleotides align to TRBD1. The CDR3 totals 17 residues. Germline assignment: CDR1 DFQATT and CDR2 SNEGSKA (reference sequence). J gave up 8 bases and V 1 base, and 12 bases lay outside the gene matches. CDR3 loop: CSARVLELWTGGEKLFF. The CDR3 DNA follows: TGCAGTGCTAGAGTTCTGGAACTCTGGACAGGGGGCGAAAAACTGTTTTTT.

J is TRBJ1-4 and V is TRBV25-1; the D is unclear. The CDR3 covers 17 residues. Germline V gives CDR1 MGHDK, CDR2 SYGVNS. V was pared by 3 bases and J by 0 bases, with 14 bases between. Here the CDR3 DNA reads TGTGCCAGCAGTGATGACGCTGCCGGGGCAACTAATGAAAAACTGTTTTTT. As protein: CASSDDAAGATNEKLFF.

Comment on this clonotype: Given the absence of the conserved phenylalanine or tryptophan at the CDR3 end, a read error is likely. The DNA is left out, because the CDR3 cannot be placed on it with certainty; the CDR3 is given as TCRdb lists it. The CDR3 protein is CASTNEQSSYNSPLQA. The genes are TRBV7-2 and TRBJ1-6. Germline V gene data show CDR1 as SGHTA and CDR2 as FQGNSA. The CDR3 numbers 16 amino acids, ends counted.

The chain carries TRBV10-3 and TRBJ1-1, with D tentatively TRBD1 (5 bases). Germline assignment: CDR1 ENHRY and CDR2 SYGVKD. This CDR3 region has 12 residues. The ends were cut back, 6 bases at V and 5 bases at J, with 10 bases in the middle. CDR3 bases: TGTGCCATCAGCCAGGGTAGGACTGAAGCTTTCTTT. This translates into CAISQGRTEAFF.

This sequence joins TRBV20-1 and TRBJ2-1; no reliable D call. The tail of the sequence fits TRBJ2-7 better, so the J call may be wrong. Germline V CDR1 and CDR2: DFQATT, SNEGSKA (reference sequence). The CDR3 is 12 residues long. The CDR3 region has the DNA TGCAGTGCTACACAGATACGCAATGAGCAGTACTTC. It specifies CSATQIRNEQYF.

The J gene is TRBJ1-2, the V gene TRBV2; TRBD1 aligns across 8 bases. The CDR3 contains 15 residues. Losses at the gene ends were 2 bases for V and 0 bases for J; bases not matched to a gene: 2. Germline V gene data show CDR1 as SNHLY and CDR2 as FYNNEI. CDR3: CASSEQGASNYGYTF. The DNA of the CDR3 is TGTGCCAGCAGTGAACAGGGGGCGTCTAACTATGGCTACACCTTC.

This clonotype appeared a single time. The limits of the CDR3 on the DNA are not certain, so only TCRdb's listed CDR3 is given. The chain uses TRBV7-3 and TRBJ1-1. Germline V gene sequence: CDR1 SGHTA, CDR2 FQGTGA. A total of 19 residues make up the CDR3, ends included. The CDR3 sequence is CASSIYLCSVQVLNTEAFF.

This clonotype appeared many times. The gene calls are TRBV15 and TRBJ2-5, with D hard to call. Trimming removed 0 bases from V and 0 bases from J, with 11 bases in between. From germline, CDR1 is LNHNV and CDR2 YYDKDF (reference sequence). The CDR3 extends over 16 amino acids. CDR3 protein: CATSRESPHNQETQYF. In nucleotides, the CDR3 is TGTGCCACCAGCAGAGAATCCCCTCACAACCAAGAGACCCAGTACTTC.

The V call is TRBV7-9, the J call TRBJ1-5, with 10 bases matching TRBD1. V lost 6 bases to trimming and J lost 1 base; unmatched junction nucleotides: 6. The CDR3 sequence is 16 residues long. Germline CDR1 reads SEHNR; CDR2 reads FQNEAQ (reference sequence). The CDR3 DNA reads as TGTGCCAGCAGGGACGGACAGGGGGGGAGCAATCAGCCCCAGCATTTT. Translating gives CASRDGQGGSNQPQHF.

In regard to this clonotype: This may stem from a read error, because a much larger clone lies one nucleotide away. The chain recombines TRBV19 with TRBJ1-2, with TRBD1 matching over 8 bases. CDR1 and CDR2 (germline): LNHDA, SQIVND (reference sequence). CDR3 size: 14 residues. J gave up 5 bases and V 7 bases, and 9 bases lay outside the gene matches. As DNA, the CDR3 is TGTGCCAGTACCCCGTTGGACAGGGAATATGGCTACACCTTC. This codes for CASTPLDREYGYTF.

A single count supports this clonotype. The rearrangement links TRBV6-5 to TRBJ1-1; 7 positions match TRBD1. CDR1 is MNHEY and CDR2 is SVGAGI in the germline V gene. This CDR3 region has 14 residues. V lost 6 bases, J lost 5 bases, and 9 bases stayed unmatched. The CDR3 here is CASREEGARTEAFF. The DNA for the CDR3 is TGTGCCAGCAGAGAGGAGGGGGCGCGGACTGAAGCTTTCTTT.

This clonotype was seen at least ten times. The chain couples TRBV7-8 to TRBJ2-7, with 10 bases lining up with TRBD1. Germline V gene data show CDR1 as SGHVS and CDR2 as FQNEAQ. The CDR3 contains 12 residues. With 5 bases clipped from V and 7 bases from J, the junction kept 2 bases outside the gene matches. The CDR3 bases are TGTGCCAGCAGCGTGGACAGGGGGGAGCAGTACTTC. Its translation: CASSVDRGEQYF.

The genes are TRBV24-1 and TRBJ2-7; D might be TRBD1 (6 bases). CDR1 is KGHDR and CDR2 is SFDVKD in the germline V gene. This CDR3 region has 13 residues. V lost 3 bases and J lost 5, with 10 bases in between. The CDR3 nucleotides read TGTGCCACCAGTGATGCCACAGGGCACGAGCAGTACTTC. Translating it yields CATSDATGHEQYF.

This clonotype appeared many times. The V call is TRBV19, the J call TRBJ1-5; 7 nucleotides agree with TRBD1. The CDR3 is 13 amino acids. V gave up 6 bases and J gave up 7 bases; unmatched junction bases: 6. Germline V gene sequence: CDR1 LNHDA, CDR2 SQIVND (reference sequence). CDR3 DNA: TGTGCCAGTAGCACAGGGGTAGTACAGCCCCAGCATTTT. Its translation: CASSTGVVQPQHF.

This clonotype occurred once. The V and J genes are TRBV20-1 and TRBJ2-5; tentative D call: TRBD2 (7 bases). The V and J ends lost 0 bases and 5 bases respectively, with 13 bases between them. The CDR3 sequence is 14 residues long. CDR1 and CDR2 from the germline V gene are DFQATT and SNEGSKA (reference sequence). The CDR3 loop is CSARDGGGRETQYF. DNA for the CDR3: TGCAGTGCTAGAGATGGGGGGGGGCGGGAGACCCAGTACTTC.

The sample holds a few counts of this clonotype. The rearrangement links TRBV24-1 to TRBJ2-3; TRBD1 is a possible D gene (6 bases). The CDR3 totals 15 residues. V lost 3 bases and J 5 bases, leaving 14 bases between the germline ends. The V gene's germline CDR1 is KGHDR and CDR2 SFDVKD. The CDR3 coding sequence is TGTGCCACCAGTGATCGCAGGGGAGATGTAGATACGCAGTATTTT. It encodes CATSDRRGDVDTQYF.

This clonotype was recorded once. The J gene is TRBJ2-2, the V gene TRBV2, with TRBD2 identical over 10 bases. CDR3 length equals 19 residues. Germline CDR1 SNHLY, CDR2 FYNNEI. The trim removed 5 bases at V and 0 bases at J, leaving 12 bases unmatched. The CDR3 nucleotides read TGTGCCAGCAGTTACGGGTGGGCTAGCGGGAGATCGAACACCGGGGAGCTGTTTTTT. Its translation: CASSYGWASGRSNTGELFF.